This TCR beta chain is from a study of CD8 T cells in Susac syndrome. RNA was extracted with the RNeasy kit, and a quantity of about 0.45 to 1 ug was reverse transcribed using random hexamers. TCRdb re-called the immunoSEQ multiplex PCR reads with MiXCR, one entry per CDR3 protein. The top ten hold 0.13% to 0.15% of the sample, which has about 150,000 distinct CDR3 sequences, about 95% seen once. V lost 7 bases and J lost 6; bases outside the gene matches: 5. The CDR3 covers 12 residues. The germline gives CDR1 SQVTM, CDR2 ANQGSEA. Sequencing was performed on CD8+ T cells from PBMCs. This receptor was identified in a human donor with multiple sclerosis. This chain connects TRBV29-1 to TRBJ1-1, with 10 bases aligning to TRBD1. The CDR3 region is CSAGGQGAEAFF. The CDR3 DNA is TGCAGCGCCGGAGGACAGGGGGCTGAAGCTTTCTTT.